This T cell receptor beta chain stems from a study of shared clonotypes between healthy human individuals. Study observations and caveats: Several donors held approximately 5% of naive CD4 clonotypes in common. Measured sharing among donors was expected to vary with sequencing depth.

Of note for this clone: The antigen remains unidentified.

In replicate PCRs of sorted subsets, around 200 ng DNA, roughly 31,000 T cell genomes, was used. Using immunoSEQ multiplex PCR, the repertoire was profiled, and TCRdb retains in-frame clones only, with some absent. The data contain about 2.1 million clones, just over 90% of them singletons. The germline gives CDR1 MGHRA, CDR2 YSYEKL. J gave up 4 bases and V 6 bases, and 13 bases lay outside the gene matches. This CDR3 is built from 16 residues. CD45RO negativity and positive selection for CCR7 defined naive CD8 cells, a population that excluded terminally differentiated effector memory CD45RA+ cells.

The receptor was derived from a man younger than 35 in good health. Some clones in this sample may be carry-over from other donors' samples. The J gene is TRBJ2-5, the V gene TRBV4-1; 8 bases line up with TRBD2. Sequencing used naive CD8+ T cells from PBMCs. Written as DNA, the CDR3 is TGCGCCAGCAGAGGGGGTACGGGAGGGCCGGGAGAGACCCAGTACTTC. It codes for CASRGGTGGPGETQYF.